Listed below are T cell receptor beta chains from one sample, sequenced in a study of blood T cell repertoires in COVID-19. The data were produced by immunoSEQ multiplex PCR, yet TCRdb's version contains in-frame clones alone and is incomplete. This repertoire shows approximately 170,000 clones, around 82% found once; its top ten account for approximately 2%. Specimen: peripheral blood. These TCRs come from an elderly woman with acute or convalescent COVID-19. The CDR3 runs from the conserved cysteine through the conserved F or W. Each record gives: D gene, clone size, J gene, V gene, CDR3 protein, CDR3 DNA. A D gene is named only where the DNA matches it firmly. Only some rows state a clone size, as once, few, many or a class for expanded clones.

>.|once|TRBJ1-1|TRBV10-1
CASSESGDATEAFF
TGCGCCAGCAGTGAATCAGGGGACGCCACTGAAGCTTTCTTT
>TRBD1|.|TRBJ1-2|TRBV25-1
CASSDYLGQYYGYTF
TGTGCCAGCAGTGATTATCTGGGACAGTATTATGGCTACACCTTC
>TRBD2|.|TRBJ2-5|TRBV6-5
CASNQREAIETQYF
TGTGCCAGCAACCAGCGGGAGGCGATAGAGACCCAGTACTTC
>.|.|TRBJ2-7|TRBV7-8
CASTPEGSGYGEQYF
TGTGCCAGCACCCCCGAGGGATCGGGTTATGGAGAGCAGTACTTC
>.|.|TRBJ2-7|TRBV5-1
CASSLVPYEQYF
TGCGCCAGCAGCTTGGTCCCTTACGAGCAGTACTTC
>TRBD1|.|TRBJ1-3|TRBV5-1
CASTLGTDSGNTIYF
TGCGCCAGCACCTTAGGGACAGACTCTGGAAACACCATATATTTT
>.|.|TRBJ2-7|TRBV5-4
CASSLDGLPSSYEQYF
TGTGCCAGCAGCTTGGACGGACTACCCAGCTCCTACGAGCAGTACTTC
>TRBD2|.|TRBJ2-1|TRBV7-9
CASSSGVPGTSRNEQFF
TGTGCCAGCAGCTCAGGCGTCCCAGGGACTAGCCGAAATGAGCAGTTCTTC
>TRBD2|.|TRBJ2-3|TRBV7-9
CASSLAASGVPTDTQYF
TGTGCCAGCAGCTTAGCAGCTAGCGGCGTTCCCACAGATACGCAGTATTTT
>.|.|TRBJ1-3|TRBV6-5
CASSTAISGNTIYF
TGTGCCAGCAGTACAGCCATCTCTGGAAACACCATATATTTT
>TRBD2|.|TRBJ2-2|TRBV2
CASRGLAGVTGELFF
TGTGCCAGCAGGGGACTAGCGGGGGTCACCGGGGAGCTGTTTTTT
>.|.|TRBJ1-2|TRBV7-9
CASSTGNYGYTF
TGTGCCAGCAGCACAGGGAACTATGGCTACACCTTC
>TRBD2|.|TRBJ2-1|TRBV6-2/TRBV6-3
CASSSLGLAQYNEQFF
TGTGCCAGCAGTTCACTGGGACTAGCGCAATACAATGAGCAGTTCTTC
>TRBD2|.|TRBJ2-7|TRBV6-2/TRBV6-3
CASSYGLAGGVSYEQYF
TGTGCCAGCAGTTATGGACTAGCGGGAGGAGTGTCCTACGAGCAGTACTTC
>.|.|TRBJ1-3|TRBV7-9
CASSLTGGSGNTIYF
TGTGCCAGCAGCTTAACAGGCGGCTCTGGAAACACCATATATTTT
>.|.|TRBJ2-1|TRBV20-1
CSASVAGRGQFF
TGCAGTGCTAGTGTGGCGGGCCGGGGGCAGTTCTTC
>TRBD1|.|TRBJ1-1|TRBV5-1
CASSGQGRFAEAFF
TGCGCCAGCAGCGGACAGGGGAGATTCGCTGAAGCTTTCTTT
>.|.|TRBJ2-7|TRBV2
CASTVDILGEQYF
TGTGCCAGCACCGTGGACATATTGGGGGAGCAGTACTTC
>.|.|TRBJ2-2|TRBV27
CASSARQNTGELFF
TGTGCCAGCAGTGCCAGACAGAACACCGGGGAGCTGTTTTTT
>.|.|TRBJ2-1|TRBV24-1
CATRPTGLNEQFF
TGTGCCACCAGACCAACAGGGTTAAATGAGCAGTTCTTC
>.|.|TRBJ1-1|TRBV6-2/TRBV6-3
CASSYGQGGMNTEAFF
TGTGCCAGCAGTTACGGGCAGGGAGGGATGAACACTGAAGCTTTCTTT
>.|.|TRBJ1-1|TRBV5-1
CASSFGGPTEAFF
TGCGCCAGCAGCTTCGGGGGTCCCACTGAAGCTTTCTTT
>.|.|TRBJ2-3|TRBV30
CAWSVGPPDTQYF
TGTGCCTGGAGTGTGGGCCCCCCCGATACGCAGTATTTT
>.|.|TRBJ2-5|TRBV18
CASSPILAPDSPETQYF
TGTGCCAGCTCACCCATTTTGGCCCCAGACAGTCCGGAGACCCAGTACTTC
>TRBD1|.|TRBJ1-3|TRBV15
CATSGGQGSGNTIYF
TGTGCCACCAGCGGAGGACAGGGCTCTGGAAACACCATATATTTT
>TRBD1|.|TRBJ2-7|TRBV28
CASSISGQGASGEQYF
TGTGCCAGCAGTATTTCCGGACAGGGGGCCAGTGGCGAGCAGTACTTC
>.|.|TRBJ2-2|TRBV19
CASTGQPYTGELFF
TGTGCCAGTACTGGACAGCCTTACACCGGGGAGCTGTTTTTT
>TRBD1|few|TRBJ1-2|TRBV7-9
CAIGVRTGNGYTF
TGTGCCATCGGAGTCAGGACAGGGAATGGCTACACCTTC
>TRBD1|.|TRBJ2-2|TRBV5-6
CASSFDRGLIGELFF
TGTGCCAGCAGCTTCGACAGGGGATTAATCGGGGAGCTGTTTTTT
>.|.|TRBJ2-1|TRBV6-5
CASSLLQAEQFF
TGTGCCAGCAGTTTGCTTCAGGCTGAGCAGTTCTTC
>.|.|TRBJ1-2|TRBV23-1
CASSQKIRSLNYGYTF
TGCGCCAGCAGTCAAAAGATCAGGTCTTTAAACTATGGCTACACCTTC
>.|.|TRBJ1-1|TRBV10-2
CASSSKRALNTEAFF
TGCGCCAGCAGTAGTAAGCGGGCACTCAACACTGAAGCTTTCTTT
>.|.|TRBJ2-7|TRBV18
CASSRPTGYPYEQYF
TGTGCCAGCTCACGACCAACAGGGTACCCCTACGAGCAGTACTTC
>TRBD2|.|TRBJ2-1|TRBV14
CASSPGLAGGDEQFF
TGTGCCAGCAGCCCAGGACTAGCGGGGGGGGATGAGCAGTTCTTC
>TRBD2|.|TRBJ2-1|TRBV5-1
CASSLVPREGEQFF
TGCGCCAGCAGCTTGGTACCCAGGGAGGGTGAGCAGTTCTTC
>TRBD2|.|TRBJ2-1|TRBV9
CASSVVPSGSSYNEQFF
TGTGCCAGCAGCGTAGTTCCTAGCGGGAGCTCCTACAATGAGCAGTTCTTC
>TRBD1|.|TRBJ1-4|TRBV7-2
CASSLGQGAILFF
TGTGCCAGCAGCCTGGGACAGGGGGCTATCTTGTTTTTT
>TRBD1|.|TRBJ2-1|TRBV29-1
CSVDASGQGDEQFF
TGCAGCGTTGACGCCTCGGGACAGGGAGATGAGCAGTTCTTC
>TRBD1|.|TRBJ1-5|TRBV11-2
CASSTETGRSNQPQHF
TGTGCCAGCAGCACCGAGACAGGGCGTAGCAATCAGCCCCAGCATTTT
>.|.|TRBJ2-2|TRBV7-7
CASKEGAAAGELFF
TGTGCCAGCAAGGAGGGGGCGGCGGCCGGGGAGCTGTTTTTT
>.|.|TRBJ2-3|TRBV25-1
CASSEYYRTSTDTQYF
TGTGCCAGCAGTGAATATTACCGGACTAGCACAGATACGCAGTATTTT
>.|.|TRBJ2-6|TRBV19
CASTPVQGHSGANVLTF
TGTGCCAGTACCCCGGTTCAGGGCCACTCTGGGGCCAACGTCCTGACTTTC
>TRBD2|.|TRBJ2-3|TRBV7-2
CASSLGASGGADTQYF
TGTGCCAGCAGCTTAGGGGCTAGCGGGGGGGCAGATACGCAGTATTTT
>.|once|TRBJ2-5|TRBV6-2/TRBV6-3
CASSSGTQYF
TGTGCCAGCAGTTCAGGGACCCAGTACTTC
>.|.|TRBJ1-1|TRBV27
CASSPSLRWNTEAFF
TGTGCCAGCAGTCCCTCGTTGAGATGGAACACTGAAGCTTTCTTT
>.|.|TRBJ1-4|TRBV9
CASSPGVANEKLFF
TGTGCCAGCAGCCCCGGGGTCGCTAATGAAAAACTGTTTTTT
>TRBD1|few|TRBJ2-6|TRBV19
CASGQGDHLSGANVLTF
TGTGCCAGTGGACAGGGAGACCACTTATCTGGGGCCAACGTCCTGACTTTC
>TRBD1|.|TRBJ2-2|TRBV9
CASSVGGTGYTGELFF
TGTGCCAGCAGCGTAGGTGGGACAGGGTATACCGGGGAGCTGTTTTTT
>.|.|TRBJ2-4|TRBV29-1
CSVGDKNIQYF
TGCAGCGTTGGCGACAAAAACATTCAGTACTTC
>.|once|TRBJ1-1|TRBV6-5
CASSQGLRNTEAFF
TGTGCCAGCAGTCAGGGGTTACGGAACACTGAAGCTTTCTTT
>.|.|TRBJ2-7|TRBV19
CASSISPLHEQYF
TGTGCCAGTAGTATCTCCCCTCTCCACGAGCAGTACTTC
>.|.|TRBJ1-3|TRBV3-1/TRBV3-2
CASSQGRGGGNTIYF
TGTGCCAGCAGCCAGGGCAGGGGCGGAGGAAACACCATATATTTT
>.|.|TRBJ1-3|TRBV7-8
CASSLRAASGNTIYF
TGTGCCAGCAGCTTGCGTGCTGCCTCTGGAAACACCATATATTTT
>.|few|TRBJ1-1|TRBV6-1
CASSEQGGEMNTEAFF
TGTGCCAGCAGTGAACAGGGAGGGGAGATGAACACTGAAGCTTTCTTT
>.|.|TRBJ1-5|TRBV6-1
CASSEAGGAGNQPQHF
TGTGCCAGCAGTGAAGCTGGGGGGGCAGGCAATCAGCCCCAGCATTTT